These 7 T cell receptor beta chains were sequenced from one sample in a study of cytomegalovirus exposure and HLA in healthy donors. Primers for the PCR totalled 60 Vbeta and 13 Jbeta. Profiling relied on immunoSEQ multiplex PCR, and the TCRdb table lists in-frame clones only, not all of them. The sample gives around 92,000 clones, about 76% of which show up once; 7% to 10% is in the top ten. Sequencing was carried out using PBMCs. These receptor sequences come from a human donor in good health.

This clone has only one observation. The rearrangement links TRBV30 to TRBJ2-1, with 8 bases that match TRBD2. V lost 0 bases to trimming and J lost 12 bases; unmatched junction nucleotides: 4. The CDR3 length is 12 residues. Germline lookup yields CDR1 GTSNPN and CDR2 SVGIG (reference sequence). CDR3 nucleotide sequence: TGTGCCTGGAGTGTCCGGGAGGGCCTGCAGTTCTTC. Amino acids: CAWSVREGLQFF.

The rearrangement uses TRBV29-1 and TRBJ2-7, with 7 bases matching TRBD1. Germline trimming cut 7 bases from V and 0 bases from J; bases unmatched to any gene: 6. CDR1 and CDR2 from the germline V gene are SQVTM and ANQGSEA. The CDR3 runs 13 residues. This chain's CDR3 is CSAGDSRSYEQYF. The DNA of the CDR3 is TGCAGCGCCGGGGACAGTCGCTCCTACGAGCAGTACTTC.

The chain joins TRBV6-1 to TRBJ1-4; 12 nucleotides line up with TRBD1. V lost 3 bases to trimming and J lost 2 bases; unmatched junction nucleotides: 4. Germline CDR1 is MNHNS and CDR2 is SASEGT. The CDR3 covers 17 residues. The CDR3 nucleotides read TGTGCCAGCAGTGACCCGGGACAGGGGGCGACTAATGAAAAACTGTTTTTT. Its protein is CASSDPGQGATNEKLFF.

This clone came up once. The CDR3 here is CAISALEAPGEEKLFF. The DNA of the CDR3 is TGTGCCATCAGTGCCCTCGAGGCTCCGGGGGAAGAAAAACTGTTTTTT. The V and J genes are TRBV10-3 and TRBJ1-4; weak D call: TRBD1 (5 bases). Trimming removed 4 bases from V and 8 bases from J, with 20 bases in between. The CDR3 is 16 amino acids. Germline V gene sequence: CDR1 ENHRY, CDR2 SYGVKD.

This clone was seen once. The rearrangement uses TRBV7-6 and TRBJ2-5; D possibly corresponds to TRBD1 (5 bases). CDR1 is SGHVS and CDR2 is FNYEAQ in the germline V gene. V dropped 5 bases and J dropped 2 bases, with 18 bases sitting between them. The length of the CDR3 is 16 residues. CDR3 amino acids: CASSRNGGASQETQYF. In DNA form, the CDR3 reads TGTGCCAGCAGCCGCAACGGTGGGGCATCTCAAGAGACCCAGTACTTC.

The chain carries TRBV7-9 and TRBJ2-5; weak D call: TRBD1 (6 bases). The V end lost 1 base, the J end lost 2 bases, and 11 bases lay between the germline ends. The CDR3 runs to 15 residues. Germline CDR1 reads SEHNR; CDR2 reads FQNEAQ (reference sequence). The CDR3 nucleotides are TGTGCCAGCAGCTTAGGACAGGTTGGTCAAGAGACCCAGTACTTC. Residues: CASSLGQVGQETQYF.

The CDR3 DNA reads TGCAGCGTTGACCGGGGTACGAACACCGGGGAGCTGTTTTTT. This gives the protein CSVDRGTNTGELFF. The gene calls are TRBV29-1 and TRBJ2-2; D is possibly TRBD2 (5 bases). Germline V gene sequence: CDR1 SQVTM, CDR2 ANQGSEA. The CDR3 is 14 amino acids. The V and J ends lost 3 bases and 0 bases respectively, with 8 bases between them.